This T cell receptor (beta chain) was found in a study of T cell responses to AZD1222 COVID-19 vaccine. Study findings and constraints: Vaccine-related CD4 TCRs covered spike, predominating at 160-218 and 743-854. Nearly half of spike-specific TCRs reportedly target unmutated variant regions. Only after the peak T cell response were repertoires sampled. At baseline, seropositivity was found in only a handful of AZD1222 recipients.

As concerns this clone: As yet, its antigen is unknown.

Measured with immunoSEQ multiplex PCR; TCRdb has only the in-frame clones, and not every one. Of roughly 120,000 clones in the sample, roughly 92% are singletons; the top ten hold 2% to 2.5%. Material: peripheral blood, obtained 28 days after the second AZD1222 dose. The sequence came from an adult who received the AZD1222 COVID-19 vaccine.

CDR3 coding DNA: TGCAGCGCCTTAGGGACGGGAGAGACCCAGTACTTC. Translating gives CSALGTGETQYF. The J gene is TRBJ2-5, the V gene TRBV29-1, with D perhaps TRBD1 or TRBD2 (5 bases each). Germline-derived CDR1 and CDR2 are SQVTM and ANQGSEA. The CDR3 length is 12 residues. Trimming removed 7 bases at V and 4 bases at J, with 13 bases between.